The clone carrying this T cell receptor (beta chain) turned up a few times. The germline gives CDR1 WNHNN, CDR2 SYGVQD (reference sequence). Trimming took off 0 bases at V and 9 bases at J, with 12 bases between the two ends. CDR3 size: 13 residues. Repertoires were generated with immunoSEQ multiplex PCR, while TCRdb's copy carries only in-frame clones and drops some. The sample consists of 100,000 to 120,000 clones, around 83% of them appearing once. The data were taken from a study of cytomegalovirus exposure and HLA in healthy donors. Sequencing was carried out using PBMCs. The V call is TRBV10-1, the J call TRBJ2-7; perhaps TRBD2 as D (5 bases). The sequence was obtained from a woman aged 18-29 years in good health and CMV-seropositive. The CDR3 sequence: CASSESGPGGQYF. The CDR3 region has the DNA TGCGCCAGCAGTGAGTCAGGTCCAGGAGGGCAGTACTTC.